This entry concerns a single T cell receptor beta chain. Its antigen is undetermined. The CDR3 spans 15 residues. Germline CDR1 reads SGHNT; CDR2 reads YYREEE (reference sequence). Deletions cut 3 bases from V and 0 bases from J, with 12 bases between. This sample was taken from a study of T cell responses to AZD1222 COVID-19 vaccine. The data were produced by immunoSEQ multiplex PCR, yet TCRdb's version contains in-frame clones alone and is incomplete. The sample shows about 130,000 clones, about nine tenths of them seen only once. Study-level results: There were mostly white British donors and more females than males, and clonal diversity was possibly underestimated. Spike was spanned by vaccine-associated CD4 TCRs, with dominance at 160-218 and 743-854. Close to half of all spike-specific TCRs reportedly target regions of the variants that are unmutated.

This TCR derives from an adult in good health. The chain links TRBV5-4 to TRBJ1-1, with D perhaps TRBD1 (5 bases). The sequenced sample was peripheral blood, obtained on day 0 of AZD1222 vaccination. This chain's CDR3 is CASSSLRAMNTEAFF. The CDR3 DNA reads TGTGCCAGCAGCTCCCTCAGGGCGATGAACACTGAAGCTTTCTTT.